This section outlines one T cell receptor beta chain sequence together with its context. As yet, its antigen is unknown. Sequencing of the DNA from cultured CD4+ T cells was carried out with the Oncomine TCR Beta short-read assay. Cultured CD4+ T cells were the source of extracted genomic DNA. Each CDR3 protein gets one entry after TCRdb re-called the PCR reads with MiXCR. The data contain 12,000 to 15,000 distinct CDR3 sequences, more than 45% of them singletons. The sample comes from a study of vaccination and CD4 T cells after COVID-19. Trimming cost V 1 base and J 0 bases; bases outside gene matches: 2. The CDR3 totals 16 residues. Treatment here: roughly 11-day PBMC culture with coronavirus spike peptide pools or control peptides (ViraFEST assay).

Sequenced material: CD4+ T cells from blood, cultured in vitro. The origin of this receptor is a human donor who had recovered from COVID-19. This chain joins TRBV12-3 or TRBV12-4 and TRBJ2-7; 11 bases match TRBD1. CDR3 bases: TGTGCCAGCAGTTTAGGGACAGGGGGCAGCTCCTACGAGCAGTACTTC. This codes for CASSLGTGGSSYEQYF.